Following are 8 T cell receptor beta chains from one sample sequenced in a study of post-analysis software for immune sequencing data. Their antigen targets remain unknown. Unique molecular identifiers tagged the TCR beta cDNA libraries. Each CDR3 protein gets one entry after TCRdb re-called the PCR reads with MiXCR. This sample carries hundreds of thousands of distinct CDR3 sequences, roughly 27% of them seen once, and the ten largest clones take roughly 0.57%. Findings and caveats of the study: TRBV5-6, TRBV5-1 and TRBV20-1 were among 4 or 5 TRBV segments more frequent in patients than controls.

The source material was blood. These receptors were obtained from a girl aged 10 to 17 with multiple sclerosis.

Of note for this clonotype: Its ends do not fully match the called genes, so a read error is possible. J is TRBJ1-1 and V is TRBV6-5; D gene uncertain. CDR3 size: 13 residues. Germline CDR1 MNHEY, CDR2 SVGAGI. Here the CDR3 reads CASSYGLNAEAFF. CDR3 bases: TGTGCCAGCAGTTATGGGCTGAACGCTGAAGCTTTCTTT.

The V gene is TRBV7-2, the J gene TRBJ1-2, with D tentatively TRBD1 (5 bases). The V end lost 5 bases, the J end lost 7 bases, and 17 bases lay between the germline ends. The germline V gene encodes CDR1 SGHTA and CDR2 FQGNSA. The CDR3 contains 14 residues. The CDR3 loop is CASSPNQGSSGYTF. The DNA of the CDR3 is TGTGCCAGCAGCCCTAATCAGGGTTCGAGTGGCTACACCTTC.

This chain connects TRBV6-6 to TRBJ2-1; 12 nucleotides line up with TRBD2. Germline-derived CDR1 and CDR2 are MNHNY and SVGAGI (reference sequence). Losses at the gene ends were 2 bases for V and 2 bases for J; bases not matched to a gene: 1. The CDR3 runs to 16 residues. The CDR3 reads CASSYLAGGPYNEQFF. CDR3 DNA sequence: TGTGCCAGCAGTTACCTAGCGGGAGGGCCCTACAATGAGCAGTTCTTC.

The CDR3 here is CSVMASSYNEQFF. Here the CDR3 DNA reads TGCAGCGTAATGGCCAGCTCCTACAATGAGCAGTTCTTC. The chain recombines TRBV29-1 with TRBJ2-1; D unclear. This CDR3 has 13 amino acids. The V end was cut by 6 bases, the J end by 0 bases, with 9 bases between. The V gene's germline CDR1 is SQVTM and CDR2 ANQGSEA.

The chain links TRBV29-1 to TRBJ1-1; no clear D gene. The CDR3 contains 12 residues. Germline CDR1 SQVTM, CDR2 ANQGSEA. The V gene lost 7 bases and the J gene lost 0 bases, with 9 bases spanning the gap. The CDR3: CSGRRLNTEAFF. Written as DNA, the CDR3 is TGCAGCGGCCGACGTCTGAACACTGAAGCTTTCTTT.

Only a few counts were recorded for this clonotype. DNA of the CDR3: TGTGCCAGCAGTTCCCGCGGCAGGGGAGGGGGACGGGGTTCCTACGAGCAGTACTTC. Residues: CASSSRGRGGGRGSYEQYF. The genes are TRBV6-5 and TRBJ2-7, with D possibly TRBD2 on 7 matching bases. CDR1 is MNHEY, CDR2 SVGAGI, per germline. This CDR3 comprises 19 residues. V lost 4 bases and J lost 1, with 26 bases in between.

This clonotype showed up just a few times. This rearrangement joins TRBV12-3 or TRBV12-4 to TRBJ1-2, with a tentative D call TRBD1 (5 bases). Trimming took off 3 bases at V and 4 bases at J, with 6 bases between the two ends. The CDR3 totals 12 residues. The DNA of the CDR3 is TGTGCCAGCAGTTTGACAGCCTATGGCTACACCTTC. Protein sequence: CASSLTAYGYTF.

Many counts were recorded for this clonotype. V usage is TRBV12-5 and J usage is TRBJ2-1; D could derive from TRBD1 or TRBD2 (5 bases each). From germline, CDR1 is LGHNT and CDR2 FRNRAP. The V end was cut by 7 bases, the J end by 8 bases, with 15 bases between. The CDR3 has 13 residues. CDR3 sequence (DNA): TGTGCTAGTGTCTCTAGGGTGGGGGATGAGCAGTTCTTC. Its protein is CASVSRVGDEQFF.